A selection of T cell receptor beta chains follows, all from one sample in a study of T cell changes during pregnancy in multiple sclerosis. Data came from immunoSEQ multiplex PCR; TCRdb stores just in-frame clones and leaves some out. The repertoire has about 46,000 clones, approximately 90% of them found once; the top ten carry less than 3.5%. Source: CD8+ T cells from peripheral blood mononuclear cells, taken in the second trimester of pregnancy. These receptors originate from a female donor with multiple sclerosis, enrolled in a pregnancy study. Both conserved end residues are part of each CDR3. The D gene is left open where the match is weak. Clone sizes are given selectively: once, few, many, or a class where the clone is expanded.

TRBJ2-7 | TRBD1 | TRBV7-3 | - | TGTGCCAGCAGCCCAATGGGGACAGGGGGGAGCGCCGAGCAGTACTTC | CASSPMGTGGSAEQYF
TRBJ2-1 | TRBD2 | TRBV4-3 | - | TGCGCCAGCAGCCAAGCCAGCGGGGGGGCTAATGAGCAGTTCTTC | CASSQASGGANEQFF
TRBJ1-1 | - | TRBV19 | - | TGTGCCAGTAGTACGACAGTCAGCACTGAAGCTTTCTTT | CASSTTVSTEAFF
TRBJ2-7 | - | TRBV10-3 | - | TGTGCCATCAGTGACATGGGGCCCTACGAGCAGTACTTC | CAISDMGPYEQYF
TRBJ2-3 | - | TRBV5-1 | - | TGCGCCAGCAGCTTGACAGGGTCCCTCACAGATACGCAGTATTTT | CASSLTGSLTDTQYF
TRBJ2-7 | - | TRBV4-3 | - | TGCGCCAGCAGCCAAGGTACTAGTGTTGCCTACGAGCAGTACTTC | CASSQGTSVAYEQYF
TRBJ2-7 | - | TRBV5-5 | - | TGTGCCAGCAGTGCAGGGTCCTACGAGCAGTACTTC | CASSAGSYEQYF
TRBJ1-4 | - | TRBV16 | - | TGTGCCAGCAGCCCGCGGCCCAAGTTGAGTCAGAATGAAAAACTGTTTTTT | CASSPRPKLSQNEKLFF
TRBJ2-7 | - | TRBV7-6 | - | TGTGCCAGCAGCGGAGATTCCTACGAGCAGTACTTC | CASSGDSYEQYF
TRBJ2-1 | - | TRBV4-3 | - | TGCGCCAGCAGCCAAGATTGGAGCTCCTACAATGAGCAGTTCTTC | CASSQDWSSYNEQFF
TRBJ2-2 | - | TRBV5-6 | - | TGTGCCAGCAGCTTAGGGGTCGTCGACACCGGGGAGCTGTTTTTT | CASSLGVVDTGELFF
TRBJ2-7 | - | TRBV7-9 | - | TGTGCCAGCGACTCGACAGCCCTCGGCGAGCAGTACTTC | CASDSTALGEQYF
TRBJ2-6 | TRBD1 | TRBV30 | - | TGTGCGCGTGGGGGACAGCTCTCTGGGGCCAACGTCCTGACTTTC | CARGGQLSGANVLTF
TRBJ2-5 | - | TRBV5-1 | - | TGCGCCAGCAGCTTACTAGGTGTGGAGACCCAGTACTTC | CASSLLGVETQYF
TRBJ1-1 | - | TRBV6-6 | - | TGTGCCAGCAGTTACTCAGATAGGAACACTGAAGCTTTCTTT | CASSYSDRNTEAFF
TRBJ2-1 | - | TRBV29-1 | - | TGCAGCGTTGAAGACCCCCGAAGGGCGGGCTCCTACAATGAGCAGTTCTTC | CSVEDPRRAGSYNEQFF
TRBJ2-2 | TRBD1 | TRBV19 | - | TGTGCCAGTATCCTAACAGGGGCGAACACCGGGGAGCTGTTTTTT | CASILTGANTGELFF
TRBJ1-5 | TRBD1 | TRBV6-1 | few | TGTGCCAGCAGTTGGGACAGGGGGAGCAATCAGCCCCAGCATTTT | CASSWDRGSNQPQHF
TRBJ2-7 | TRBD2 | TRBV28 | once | TGTGCCAGCAGGCCAGCGGGGATAAACTACGAGCAGTACTTC | CASRPAGINYEQYF
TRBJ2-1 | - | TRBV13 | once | TGTGCCAGCAGACATAGAGGTTACAATGAGCAGTTCTTC | CASRHRGYNEQFF
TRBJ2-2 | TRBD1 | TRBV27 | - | TGTGCCAGCAGCCCGACAGGGAATGTAGGATGGACCGGGGAGCTGTTTTTT | CASSPTGNVGWTGELFF
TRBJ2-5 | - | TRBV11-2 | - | TGTGCCAGCAGCTTAGTAGGGCGGGTGGAGACCCAGTACTTC | CASSLVGRVETQYF
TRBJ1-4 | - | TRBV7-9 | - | TGTGCCAGCAGCTCCCCAGGGGCTGGTGAAAAACTGTTTTTT | CASSSPGAGEKLFF
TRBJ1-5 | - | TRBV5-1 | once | TGCGCCAGCAGCTTGGGAGGGGGACCGGTTCAGCCCCAGCATTTT | CASSLGGGPVQPQHF